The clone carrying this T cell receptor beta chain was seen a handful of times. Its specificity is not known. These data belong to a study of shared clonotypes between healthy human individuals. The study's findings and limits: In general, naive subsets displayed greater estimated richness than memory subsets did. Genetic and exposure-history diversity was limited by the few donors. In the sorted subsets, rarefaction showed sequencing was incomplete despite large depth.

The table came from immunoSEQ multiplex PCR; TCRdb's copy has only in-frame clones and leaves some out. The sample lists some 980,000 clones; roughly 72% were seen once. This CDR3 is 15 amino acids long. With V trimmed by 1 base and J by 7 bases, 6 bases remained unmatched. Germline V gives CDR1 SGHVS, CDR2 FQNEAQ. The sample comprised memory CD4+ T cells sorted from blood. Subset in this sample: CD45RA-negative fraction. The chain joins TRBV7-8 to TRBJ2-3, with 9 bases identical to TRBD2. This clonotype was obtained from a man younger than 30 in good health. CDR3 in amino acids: CASSLGAGGRNTQYF. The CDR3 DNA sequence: TGTGCCAGCAGCTTAGGGGCGGGAGGGAGAAATACGCAGTATTTT.